A single T cell receptor beta chain is shown here with its context. Its antigen is still unknown. Both 60 Vbeta primers and 13 Jbeta primers went into the PCR. Only in-frame clones appear in the TCRdb table, and some are missing; sequencing was by immunoSEQ multiplex PCR. The profile covers some 100,000 clones, with around 70% appearing a single time and about 5.5% taken by the ten largest. This CDR3 region has 18 residues. J was trimmed by 7 bases and V by 5 bases; bases with no gene match: 21. Germline V gene data show CDR1 as LNHDA and CDR2 as SQIVND (reference sequence). The entry originates in a study of cytomegalovirus exposure and HLA in healthy donors. Findings and caveats of the study: The CMV antigen specificity of three CMV-associated chains was confirmed through in vitro analysis. Later on, an analysis showed TCR association rates differing by HLA locus, with DRB1 the most and HLA-C the fewest. Excluded were some V segments that proved indistinguishable, including TRBV6-2 and TRBV6-3.

The clonotype was recovered from a woman between 65 and 79 years old in good health and CMV-seropositive. The sequenced sample was PBMCs. V usage is TRBV19 and J usage is TRBJ1-2; TRBD1 aligns across 8 bases. The CDR3 loop is CASSAGTGDSAGRAGYTF. DNA of the CDR3: TGTGCCAGTAGTGCCGGGACAGGAGATTCTGCAGGGAGAGCTGGCTACACCTTC.